This T cell receptor (beta chain) is from a study of T-cell reconstitution after alpha-beta-depleted transplantation in children (dated by TCRdb to between 2015 and 2016). A note on the overall study: Using TCR repertoire profiling, the study quantitatively followed how T-cell immune reconstitution unfolded in children after TCRalphabeta/CD19-depleted allogeneic hematopoietic cell transplantation.

The paper as a whole reports these results and caveats: In some patients, the high TCRbeta diversity seen at day 60 was put down to recipient T cells and intrathymic progenitors that had survived conditioning. About two months after transplant, the apparently early recovery of alphabetaT-cell counts reportedly depended on just several hundred clones that had expanded rapidly and came from non-depleted graft cells. Hyperexpanded clone frequencies declined over subsequent months; after one year, T-cell counts and TCRbeta diversity were mostly attributed to newly produced T cells.

The germline V and J ends show losses of 0 bases and 3 bases respectively, and no gene match explains 1 base of the junction. For CDR1 and CDR2, the germline V gene lists SGHRS and YFSETQ. The CDR3 sequence holds 15 residues, the cysteine and phenylalanine included. Left in the record is the CDR3 DNA by itself, 45 bases read in frame from the first base. A remark on this clonotype: Its antigen has not been determined. Base qualities are missing; no much larger clone stands one base away.

Library construction relied on PCR. The listed sequencing device is Illumina HiSeq 2500. TCR libraries were prepared with molecular barcoding, using unique molecular identifiers to normalize TCRbeta repertoire quantification. TCRdb handled the public reads itself, with Q25 trimming in fastp and clone calling in MiXCR, and kept productive beta chains. Rows with a matching CDR3 protein are joined into one entry that keeps the most common DNA and genes. The sample table contains under 250,000 distinct CDR3 sequences; only one count was recorded for more than 15% of them. The ten largest clones capture about 41% of the sample. The sample's treatment or condition, from its label and the paper: allogeneic hematopoietic cell transplantation with graft depleted of TCRalphabeta T cells and CD19 B cells. Transplant recipients were children who received TCRalphabeta/CD19-depleted allogeneic hematopoietic cell grafts.

Sample: PBMCs, mostly from graft donor cells, taken 360 days after TCRalphabeta/CD19-depleted stem cell transplant. This TCR was sampled from a male patient aged 2 to 10 who had a stem cell transplant for acute lymphoblastic leukemia, so the T cells may come from the graft donor. Rearrangement joined TRBV5-1 to TRBJ2-2; 8 central nucleotides agree with TRBD2. DNA sequence: TGCGCCAGCAGCTTGGCGACTAGCGACACCGGGGAGCTGTTTTTT. Translation gives CASSLATSDTGELFF. Supplemented by the reference TRBV5-1 and TRBJ2-2 proteins around the CDR3, the complete variable domain is KAGVTQTPRYLIKTRGQQVTLSCSPISGHRSVSWYQQTPGQGLQFLFEYFSETQRNKGNFPGRFSGRQFSNSRSEMNVSTLELGDSALYLCASSLATSDTGELFFGEGSRLTVL.